This T cell receptor beta chain was captured by sequencing in a study of T-cell reconstitution after alpha-beta-depleted transplantation in children. Findings and caveats of the study: Diversity of TCRbeta at day 60 was high in some patients, arising from surviving recipient T cells and thymic progenitors. By one year post-transplant, T-cell counts and diversity largely arose from T cells that were newly produced. Reportedly, only several hundred clones from non-depleted graft cells drove alpha-beta T-cell counts at about two months.

Preparation of the TCRbeta library used unique molecular identifiers. Each CDR3 protein is one row after TCRdb ran MiXCR on the PCR reads. In the table there are fewer than 350,000 distinct CDR3 sequences, almost 8% of which are singletons. A note on this clonotype: The antigen is not known.

The V gene's germline CDR1 is DFQATT and CDR2 SNEGSKA (reference sequence). CDR3 size: 16 residues. V lost 0 bases and J lost 8; bases outside the gene matches: 10. The sequence was obtained from a female patient aged 2-9 years who had a stem cell transplant for Fanconi anemia, so the T cells may come from the graft donor. The chain is built from TRBV20-1 and TRBJ1-4; 9 bases map to TRBD1. The sample consisted of peripheral blood, taken 360 days after TCRalphabeta/CD19-depleted stem cell transplant. The CDR3 is CSARDNGQGSYEKLFF. The DNA for the CDR3 is TGCAGTGCTAGAGATAATGGACAGGGGTCCTACGAAAAACTGTTTTTT.